The T cell receptor (beta chain) described here comes from a study of cytomegalovirus exposure and HLA in healthy donors. The donors were part of the validation cohort of 120 subjects. That cohort was separate from the first cohort, which comprised about 730 subjects. About this clone: Its antigen is unknown.

Clones were read by immunoSEQ multiplex PCR, and TCRdb kept only the in-frame ones, dropping some. The table has approximately 120,000 clones, 90% to 96% seen once; the top ten hold approximately 1.5%. Whole-study findings and limits: A list of approximately 150 TCR beta chains associated with cytomegalovirus was given.

There are 13 residues in the CDR3. Germline CDR1 reads SGHRS; CDR2 reads YFSETQ. V lost 4 bases to trimming and J lost 8 bases, with 13 bases between them. The chain employs TRBV5-1 and TRBJ2-1; no firm D call. Specimen: PBMCs. This sequence originates from a young man in good health and CMV-seronegative. CDR3 loop: CASSLDGNDEQFF. CDR3 DNA: TGCGCCAGCAGCCTAGACGGTAACGATGAGCAGTTCTTC.